There are many counts of the clone carrying this T cell receptor beta chain. Its target is unknown. The sample originates from a study of CD8 T cells in ankylosing spondylitis. By quantitative 5'-RACE with molecular barcodes, the TCR beta libraries were made. MiXCR was run by TCRdb on the 5' RACE reads, yielding one entry per CDR3 protein. The table lists approximately 240,000 distinct CDR3 sequences, about 10% of them singletons. This CDR3 region has 13 residues. Looked up from germline, CDR1 is SNHLY and CDR2 is FYNNEI. V was pared by 3 bases and J by 7 bases, with 10 bases between. Study-level points and caveats: Reports say disease-linked clones showed up significantly more in matched ankylosing spondylitis synovial fluid. Disease-linked clones were found to be CD8+ and relatively rare in peripheral blood.

The sequence came from a male donor with ankylosing spondylitis or in good health (not recorded which). V is TRBV2 and J is TRBJ2-4, with D perhaps matching TRBD1 (7 bases). Sequencing used blood, either unsorted or a sorted T cell fraction (not recorded which). CDR3 DNA sequence: TGTGCCAGCAGTGAGGCAGGGGGGAACATTCAGTACTTC. Translation: CASSEAGGNIQYF.